This TCR beta chain was captured in a study of blood T cell repertoires in COVID-19. On the study more broadly: Acute and convalescent COVID-19 samples came from the United States, Italy and Spain. Nucleic acid was either cDNA or gDNA, and it came from T cells, B-cell-depleted T cells, or PBMCs.

Original data processing: Amplification from reference gene primers served as the basis for estimated nucleated cell counts. Sequencing used immunoSEQ multiplex PCR; TCRdb keeps in-frame clones, though not all of them. V, J and clone size reflect that table, while D and trimming were determined from the DNA. The sample has some 180,000 clones; around 90% are singletons. The CDR3 spans 15 residues. Trimming cost V 2 bases and J 0 bases, with 10 bases left between them. Per the germline V gene, CDR1 is SGHTS and CDR2 is YDEGEE. The sample taken for sequencing was peripheral blood. V is TRBV5-8 and J is TRBJ2-3; D may be TRBD2 (6 bases). The clonotype comes from a man aged 35-49 years with active or convalescent COVID-19. In DNA form, the CDR3 reads TGTGCCAGCAGCTTACGGGGGACTAGCACAGATACGCAGTATTTT. Amino acid sequence: CASSLRGTSTDTQYF.